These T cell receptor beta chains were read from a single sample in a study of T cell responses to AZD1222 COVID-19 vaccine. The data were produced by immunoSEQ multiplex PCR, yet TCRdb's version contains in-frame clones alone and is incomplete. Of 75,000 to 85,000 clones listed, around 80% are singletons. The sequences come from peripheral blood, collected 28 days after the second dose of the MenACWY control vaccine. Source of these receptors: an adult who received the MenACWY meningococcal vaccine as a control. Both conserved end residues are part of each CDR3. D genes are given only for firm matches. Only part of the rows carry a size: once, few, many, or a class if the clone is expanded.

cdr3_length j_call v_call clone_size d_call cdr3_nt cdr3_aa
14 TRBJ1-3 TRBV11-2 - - TGTGCCAGCAGCTTTGGGACACAGAGAAACACCATATATTTT CASSFGTQRNTIYF
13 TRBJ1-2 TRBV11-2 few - TGTGCCAGCAGCATATTACAGGGAAATGGCTACACCTTC CASSILQGNGYTF
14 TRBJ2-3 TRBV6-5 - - TGTGCCAGCAGTTACTCCGGGGGCACAGATACGCAGTATTTT CASSYSGGTDTQYF
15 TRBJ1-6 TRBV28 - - TGTGCCAGCAGTGAGATTTCAGGCCAAAATTCACCCCTCCACTTT CASSEISGQNSPLHF
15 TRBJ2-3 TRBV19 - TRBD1 TGTGCCAGTAGCTGGGGACAGTCCCGCACAGATACGCAGTATTTT CASSWGQSRTDTQYF
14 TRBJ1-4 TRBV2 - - TGTGCCGTCAAGGGGGTAGGGGCTAATGAAAAACTGTTTTTT CAVKGVGANEKLFF
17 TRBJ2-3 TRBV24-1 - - TGTGCCACCAGTGATGCCCGGGTGGGAGGTATCACAGATACGCAGTATTTT CATSDARVGGITDTQYF
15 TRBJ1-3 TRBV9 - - TGTGCCAGCAGCGTGGGGGGTACCTCTGGAAACACCATATATTTT CASSVGGTSGNTIYF
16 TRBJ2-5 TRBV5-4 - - TGTGCCAGCAGCTTGGGGGGACAGTTAGGAGGGGAGACCCAGTACTTC CASSLGGQLGGETQYF
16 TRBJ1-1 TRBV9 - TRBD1 TGTGCCAGCAGCACCGGGACAGGGGGCGCGGTCACTGAAGCTTTCTTT CASSTGTGGAVTEAFF
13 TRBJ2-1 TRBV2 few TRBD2 TGTGCCAGCGAGGGAGGGCCCAACAATGAGCAGTTCTTC CASEGGPNNEQFF
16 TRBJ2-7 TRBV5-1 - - TGCGCCAGCAGCTTGGAACCTGAAATAAGCTCCTACGAGCAGTACTTC CASSLEPEISSYEQYF
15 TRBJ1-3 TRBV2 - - TGTGCCAGCAGCGACAGACCTGATTATGGAAACACCATATATTTT CASSDRPDYGNTIYF